The present TCR beta chain was sequenced within a study of blood T cell repertoires in COVID-19 (TCRdb year 2020). The study in broad terms: The collaborator samples originated in the United States, Italy and Spain and spanned the acute and convalescent phases of COVID-19. The material from the prospective study consisted of cDNA or gDNA derived from T cells, B-cell-depleted T cells, or PBMCs. Deeply sampled blood TCRbeta repertoires from subjects exposed to, actively infected with, or recovered from COVID-19 were included in the dataset. The repertoires were released in a freely available public database meant as a resource for research on the immune response to SARS-CoV-2. The samples were drawn from the first 160 participants of the ongoing ImmuneRACE study and from over 950 subjects provided by 6 global collaborators. Sample metadata almost always included a de-identified subject ID, COVID-19 status, age in years and sex. Where available, HLA class I and class II types were obtained from metadata supplied by the sample provider rather than from assay-based typing. Beyond this particular receptor, the publication reports: Clinical and demographic metadata were provided uncurated, with the amount varying by source and participant.

Samples from volunteer blood donors who had recovered from COVID-19 were contributed by a second Seattle source. Collaborating institutions collected whole blood in K2EDTA tubes following their own protocols. Collaborator samples were shipped for TCRbeta analysis as frozen whole blood, isolated PBMCs, or DNA extracted from either sample type. Worth noting for this clone: What this receptor recognizes is not known. Base-call qualities are not available, and no considerably larger clone is one nucleotide away.

Including cysteine and phenylalanine, the CDR3 has 13 amino acids. The only DNA kept is the CDR3, 39 bases in frame from the first base. The germline V gene (reference sequence) yields LNHDA for CDR1 and SQIVND for CDR2. The trim is 3 bases for V and 1 base for J, with a gap of 5 bases between the germline ends. TCRbeta CDR3 regions were amplified from genomic DNA by means of the immunoSEQ Assay, a bias-controlled multiplex PCR. The authors' pipeline ran thus. Nucleated cell counts per sample were estimated from amplification of reference gene primers within the assay. To quantify the absolute abundance of each unique TCRbeta CDR3 rearrangement, sequence reads were collapsed and filtered. For each sample, productive Simpson clonality was calculated by taking the square root of Simpson's diversity index across productive rearrangements. TCRdb's version of the immuneACCESS table is confined to in-frame rearrangements and falls short of the full clone set. An unresolved V gene accounts for under half of the shortfall where checked; the remainder is of unknown origin. Clone size and the V and J calls come from that table; the DNA yielded D and trimming. The sample records around 270,000 clones, 86% of which are singletons. The ten largest account for around 10% of the sample.

Material for sequencing was peripheral blood. This TCR was recovered from a man in his forties who had recovered from COVID-19. Recombination linked TRBV19 to TRBJ2-3, with no reliable assignment of the D segment. Read as DNA, the sequence is TGTGCCAGTAGTATTCCCGGCACAGATACGCAGTATTTT. Translated, it gives CASSIPGTDTQYF.